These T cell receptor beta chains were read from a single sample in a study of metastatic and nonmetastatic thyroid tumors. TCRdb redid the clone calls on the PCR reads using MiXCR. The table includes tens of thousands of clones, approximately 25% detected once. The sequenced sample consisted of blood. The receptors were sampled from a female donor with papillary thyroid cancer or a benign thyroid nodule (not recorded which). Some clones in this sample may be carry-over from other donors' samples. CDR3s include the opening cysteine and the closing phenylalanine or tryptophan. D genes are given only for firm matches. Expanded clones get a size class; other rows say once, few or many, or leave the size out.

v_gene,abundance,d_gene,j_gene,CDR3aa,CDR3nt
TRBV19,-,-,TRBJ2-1,CASQEGVSYNEQFF,TGTGCCAGTCAGGAGGGGGTGTCCTACAATGAGCAGTTCTTC
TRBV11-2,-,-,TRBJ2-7,CASSFDLAAQYF,TGTGCCAGCAGCTTTGATCTAGCCGCGCAGTACTTC
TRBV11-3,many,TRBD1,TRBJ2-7,CASSLGDSKSYGQYF,TGTGCCAGCAGCTTAGGGGACAGCAAATCCTACGGGCAGTACTTC
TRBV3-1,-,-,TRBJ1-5,CSSEPQHF,TGTTCCAGCGAGCCCCAGCATTTT
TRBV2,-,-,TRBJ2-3,CASSETGSSTDTQYF,TGTGCCAGCAGTGAAACAGGATCTAGCACAGATACGCAGTATTTT
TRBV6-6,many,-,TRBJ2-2,CASSYSLVFGGSPTGELFF,TGTGCCAGCAGTTACAGTCTCGTCTTTGGGGGGAGTCCCACCGGGGAGCTGTTTTTT
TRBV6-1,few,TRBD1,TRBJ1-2,CVSSWDRVSCGYTF,TGTGTCAGCAGCTGGGACAGGGTGTCCTGCGGCTACACCTTC
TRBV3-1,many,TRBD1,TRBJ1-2,CASSHPGQGTNGYTF,TGTGCCAGCAGCCACCCCGGACAGGGCACTAATGGCTACACCTTC
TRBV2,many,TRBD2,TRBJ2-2,CASWRGLPIGAGELFF,TGTGCCAGCTGGAGGGGACTACCTATCGGGGCCGGGGAGCTGTTTTTT
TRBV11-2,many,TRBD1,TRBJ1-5,CASRQTGAMNQPQHF,TGTGCCAGCAGGCAGACAGGGGCCATGAATCAGCCCCAGCATTTT
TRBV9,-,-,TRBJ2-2,CASSVRDPPNTGELFF,TGTGCCAGCAGCGTACGGGACCCACCTAACACCGGGGAGCTGTTTTTT
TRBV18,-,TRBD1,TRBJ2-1,CASSTGGAYNEQFF,TGTGCCAGCTCAACAGGGGGCGCCTACAATGAGCAGTTCTTC
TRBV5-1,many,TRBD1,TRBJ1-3,CASAGTAGNTIYF,TGCGCCAGCGCCGGGACAGCTGGAAACACCATATATTTT
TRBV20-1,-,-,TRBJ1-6,CSARGRTAYNSPLHF,TGCAGTGCTAGGGGGAGGACAGCCTATAATTCACCCCTCCACTTT
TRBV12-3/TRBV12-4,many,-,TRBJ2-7,CASSLVGGPPRQYF,TGTGCCAGCAGTTTAGTGGGGGGTCCCCCCCGGCAGTACTTC
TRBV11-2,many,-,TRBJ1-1,CASSKPRENTEAFF,TGTGCCAGCAGCAAACCCCGGGAAAACACTGAAGCTTTCTTT
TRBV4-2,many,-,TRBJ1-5,CASSPSDRSNQPQHF,TGTGCCAGCAGCCCTTCGGACAGAAGCAATCAGCCCCAGCATTTT
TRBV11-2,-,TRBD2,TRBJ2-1,CASSPQGSGVLRNEQFF,TGTGCCAGCAGCCCCCAAGGTAGCGGGGTTCTTCGGAATGAGCAGTTCTTC
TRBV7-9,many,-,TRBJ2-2,CASSSPVGSGNTGELFF,TGTGCCAGCAGCTCCCCGGTTGGTAGCGGGAACACCGGGGAGCTGTTTTTT
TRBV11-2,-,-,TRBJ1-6,CASSIPPNSYNSPLHF,TGTGCCAGCAGCATACCTCCCAACAGTTATAATTCACCCCTCCACTTT
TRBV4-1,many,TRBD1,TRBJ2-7,CASSFDRAYEQYF,TGCGCCAGCAGCTTCGACAGGGCCTACGAGCAGTACTTC
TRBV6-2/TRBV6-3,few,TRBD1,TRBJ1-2,CASMTGEDCYTF,TGTGCCAGTATGACAGGGGAGGATTGCTACACCTTC
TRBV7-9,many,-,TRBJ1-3,CASSLYTIYF,TGTGCCAGCAGCTTATACACCATATATTTT
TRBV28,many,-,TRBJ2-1,CASLRSNSYNEQFF,TGTGCCAGTTTGCGGTCCAACTCCTACAATGAGCAGTTCTTC
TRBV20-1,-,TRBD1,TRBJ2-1,CSARDGQGKEEQFF,TGCAGTGCTAGAGATGGACAGGGTAAGGAAGAGCAGTTCTTC
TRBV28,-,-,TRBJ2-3,CASSAAGNGTDTQYF,TGTGCCAGCAGTGCAGCGGGTAATGGCACAGATACGCAGTATTTT
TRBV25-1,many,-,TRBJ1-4,CASSDYATNEKLFF,TGTGCCAGCAGTGATTACGCAACTAATGAAAAACTGTTTTTT
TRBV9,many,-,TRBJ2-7,CASSVDGSNYEQYF,TGTGCCAGCAGCGTAGACGGGAGTAACTACGAGCAGTACTTC
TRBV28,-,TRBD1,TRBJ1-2,CASRTGVNGYTF,TGTGCCAGCAGGACAGGGGTGAATGGCTACACCTTC
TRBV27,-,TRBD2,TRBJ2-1,CASLGLAGTYNEQFF,TGTGCCAGCCTTGGACTAGCGGGAACCTACAATGAGCAGTTCTTC
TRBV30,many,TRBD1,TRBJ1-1,CAWTATGENTEAFF,TGTGCCTGGACTGCCACAGGGGAGAACACTGAAGCTTTCTTT
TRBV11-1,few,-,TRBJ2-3,CASSLTSSETDTQYF,TGTGCCAGCAGCTTAACTTCCTCAGAAACAGATACGCAGTATTTT
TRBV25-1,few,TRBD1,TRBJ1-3,CASSELGDRAGNTIYF,TGTGCCAGCAGTGAATTGGGGGACAGGGCTGGAAACACCATATATTTT
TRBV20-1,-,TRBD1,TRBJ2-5,CSVRRGGRDQETQYF,TGCAGTGTGCGGCGAGGGGGCCGTGACCAAGAGACCCAGTACTTC
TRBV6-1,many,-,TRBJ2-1,CASGQNSYNEQFF,TGTGCCAGCGGACAAAACTCCTACAATGAGCAGTTCTTC
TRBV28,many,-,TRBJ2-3,CATLSGTDTQYF,TGTGCCACCTTGAGTGGTACAGATACGCAGTATTTT
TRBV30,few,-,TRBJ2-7,CAWSVLGQGASYEQYF,TGTGCCTGGAGTGTACTGGGGCAGGGAGCCTCCTACGAGCAGTACTTC
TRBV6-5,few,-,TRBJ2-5,CASSYGGAQDTQYF,TGTGCCAGCAGCTATGGAGGGGCCCAAGATACCCAGTACTTC
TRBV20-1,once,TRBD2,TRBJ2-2,CSARPSTSGRAGTGELFF,TGCAGTGCTAGACCTTCGACTAGCGGGAGGGCCGGCACCGGGGAGCTGTTTTTT
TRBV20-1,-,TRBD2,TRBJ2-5,CSAQKPQGLAGRGETQYF,TGCAGTGCACAAAAGCCCCAGGGACTAGCGGGGAGAGGAGAGACCCAGTACTTC
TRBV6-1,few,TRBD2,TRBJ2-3,CASSRLAGDADTQYF,TGTGCCAGCAGTCGACTAGCGGGAGATGCAGATACGCAGTATTTT
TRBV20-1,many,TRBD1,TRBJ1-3,CSAIPGQGTGNTIYF,TGCAGTGCTATCCCGGGACAGGGAACGGGAAACACCATATATTTT
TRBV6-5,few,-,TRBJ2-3,CASSSRLASTDTQYF,TGTGCAAGCAGTTCCCGGCTAGCGAGCACAGATACGCAGTACTTT
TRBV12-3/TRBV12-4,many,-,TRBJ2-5,CASNPRGAETQYF,TGTGCCAGCAACCCCCGGGGGGCTGAGACCCAGTACTTC
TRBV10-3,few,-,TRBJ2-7,CAISVESYEQYF,TGTGCCATCAGTGTGGAATCCTACGAGCAGTACTTC
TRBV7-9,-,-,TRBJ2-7,CASSCSGSSDEQYF,TGTGCCAGCAGCTGCAGCGGTAGCTCCGACGAGCAGTACTTC
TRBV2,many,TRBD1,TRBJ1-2,CASSPGTGIHGYTF,TGTGCCAGCAGTCCCGGGACAGGAATACATGGCTACACCTTC
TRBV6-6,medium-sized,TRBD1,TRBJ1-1,CASTYLGTGGGVFPEAFF,TGTGCCAGCACTTACCTAGGGACAGGGGGCGGTGTCTTTCCTGAAGCTTTCTTT
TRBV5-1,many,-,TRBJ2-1,CASRREGGYNEQFF,TGCGCCAGCAGAAGAGAGGGGGGTTACAATGAGCAGTTCTTC
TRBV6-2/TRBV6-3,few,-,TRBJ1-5,CASSQDLSSSNQPQHF,TGTGCCAGCAGCCAAGATCTATCGAGTAGCAATCAGCCCCAGCATTTT
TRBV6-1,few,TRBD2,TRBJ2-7,CASSEDAGGFNEQYF,TGTGCCAGCAGTGAAGATGCGGGAGGGTTTAACGAGCAGTACTTC